This TCR beta chain originates from a study of T cell responses to AZD1222 COVID-19 vaccine. Study observations and caveats: Among AZD1222 vaccinees, only 5 to 7 were seropositive at baseline. Increases in Spike-specific TCR breadth and depth were seen after two AZD1222 doses.

Trimming stripped 5 bases from V and 1 base from J, with 14 bases between. Looked up from germline, CDR1 is MNHEY and CDR2 is SVGAGI. The CDR3 extends over 15 amino acids. This clone was recorded a few times. Its antigen is unidentified. Profiled with immunoSEQ multiplex PCR; TCRdb holds only in-frame clones, not every one. The sample has around 86,000 clones, roughly 89% seen once. The receptor was isolated from an adult in good health. This sample comprised peripheral blood, obtained on day 0 of AZD1222 vaccination. The rearrangement joins TRBV6-5 to TRBJ1-1; no reliable D call. CDR3 residues: CASSPTLWANTEAFF. The CDR3 region has the DNA TGTGCCAGCAGTCCAACCCTCTGGGCGAACACTGAAGCTTTCTTT.